The 24 T cell receptor beta chains given below trace back to one sample, sequenced in a study of human T cells and chemical hapten exposure. MiXCR, applied by TCRdb to the RACE reads, yields one record per CDR3 protein. The table lists 150,000 to 200,000 distinct CDR3 sequences, 24% of them singletons. Noted time point: patch test 3, about 24 weeks after DPC sensitization. Treatment defined: therapeutic diphenylcyclopropenone sensitization with weekly scalp DPC. The input for sequencing was whole blood, taken in connection with sensitization to the hapten diphenylcyclopropenone (DPC). Receptor source: a woman aged 40 to 50 with alopecia areata. Some clones in this sample may be carry-over from other donors' samples.

This chain uses TRBV6-6 with TRBJ2-3, with 9 bases that match TRBD2. V lost 8 bases to trimming and J lost 2 bases; unmatched junction nucleotides: 5. Per the germline V gene, CDR1 is MNHNY and CDR2 is SVGAGI (reference sequence). The CDR3 extends over 14 amino acids. The CDR3 loop reads CASLAGVITDTQYF. CDR3 coding DNA: TGTGCCAGCTTAGCGGGAGTAATCACAGATACGCAGTATTTT.

The chain couples TRBV7-2 to TRBJ1-1; D ambiguous. Germline values: CDR1 SGHTA, CDR2 FQGNSA. CDR3 size: 14 residues. Trimming pared 1 base from V and 6 bases from J, leaving 12 bases between. CDR3 bases: TGTGCCAGCAGCTTAGAACCGGATGGCGCTGAAGCTTTCTTT. Amino acid sequence: CASSLEPDGAEAFF.

The V and J genes are TRBV3-1 and TRBJ2-7; D is possibly TRBD2 (6 bases). Trimming took 1 base from V and 2 from J, leaving 12 bases between them. The CDR3 covers 15 residues. The V gene's germline CDR1 is LGHDT and CDR2 YNNKEL (reference sequence). The CDR3 protein is CASSQVVGGAYEQYF. Here the CDR3 DNA reads TGTGCCAGCAGCCAAGTAGTGGGAGGCGCCTACGAGCAGTACTTC.

Only a few counts were recorded for this clonotype. This chain uses TRBV6-2 or TRBV6-3 with TRBJ1-2; 8 bases line up with TRBD1. The CDR3 length is 14 residues. Per germline, CDR1 MNHEY and CDR2 SVGEGT. Trimming took 4 bases from V and 8 from J; bases not matched to a gene: 9. The DNA of the CDR3 is TGTGCCAGCAGTTCAGGGGGCGAATGGCACGGCTACACCTTC. The encoded protein is CASSSGGEWHGYTF.

V is TRBV5-6 and J is TRBJ1-2; the match to TRBD1 covers 11 bases. CDR3 length: 16 amino acids. CDR1 SGHDT and CDR2 YYEEEE come from the germline V gene. Losses at the gene ends were 4 bases for V and 6 bases for J; bases not matched to a gene: 11. The CDR3, as DNA: TGTGCCAGCAGCCAATACAGGACAGGGGGCCTGGATGGCTACACCTTC. Amino acid sequence: CASSQYRTGGLDGYTF.

The chain recombines TRBV18 with TRBJ2-5; TRBD2 might be the D (6 bases). V dropped 5 bases and J dropped 4 bases, with 17 bases sitting between them. Germline CDR1 is KGHSH and CDR2 is LQKENI. This CDR3 region has 15 residues. This chain's CDR3 is CASSVSGALGETQYF. The DNA of the CDR3 is TGTGCCAGCTCAGTTAGCGGAGCCCTCGGAGAGACCCAGTACTTC.

This clonotype was counted once. Relative to the germline gene, one junction end is altered; a read error may explain this. The chain combines TRBV5-1 with TRBJ2-5, with D uncertain. The CDR3 totals 12 residues. The V gene's germline CDR1 is SGHRS and CDR2 YFSETQ. CDR3 sequence reads: CANSSLGETQYF. For the CDR3, the DNA is TGCGCCAACAGCTCGTTGGGGGAGACCCAGTACTTC.

This clonotype was picked up many times. The chain has TRBV12-3 or TRBV12-4 and TRBJ2-5; D is tentatively TRBD1 or TRBD2 (5 bases each). The length of the CDR3 is 13 residues. V lost 3 bases, J lost 5 bases, and 10 bases lay in between. CDR3 nucleotide sequence: TGTGCCAGCAGTTTGAGGGGCCTCGAGACCCAGTACTTC. This gives the protein CASSLRGLETQYF.

This clonotype has a handful of counts. The chain links TRBV11-1 to TRBJ2-5; D gene uncertain. V was clipped by 5 bases and J by 5 bases, with 9 bases between them. Per germline, CDR1 SGHAT and CDR2 FQDESV (reference sequence). The CDR3 contains 12 residues. The CDR3 region is CASSSSPETQYF. CDR3 DNA: TGTGCCAGCAGCAGTAGTCCGGAGACCCAGTACTTC.

This chain uses TRBV7-8 with TRBJ2-7; D remains unclear. The CDR3 runs 14 residues. Germline V gene lookup returns CDR1 SGHVS and CDR2 FQNEAQ. V was cut by 0 bases and J by 0 bases, with 6 bases left in between. CDR3 sequence (DNA): TGTGCCAGCAGCTTAGCATCGGTCTCCTACGAGCAGTACTTC. This sequence encodes CASSLASVSYEQYF.

V is TRBV7-2 and J is TRBJ1-3; TRBD1 matches 7 bases. There are 14 residues in the CDR3. After removal of 5 bases from V and 8 bases from J, the junction contained 9 bases not matched to a gene. The germline V gene encodes CDR1 SGHTA and CDR2 FQGNSA. The CDR3 region is CASSPRQGQDTIYF. CDR3 in DNA: TGTGCCAGCAGCCCCCGACAGGGTCAGGACACCATATATTTT.

The chain links TRBV7-9 to TRBJ2-6; possible D gene TRBD1, 5 bases. The germline V gene encodes CDR1 SEHNR and CDR2 FQNEAQ (reference sequence). This CDR3 region has 17 residues. Trimming shortened V by 4 bases and J by 0 bases, and 13 bases separated the two germline ends. This CDR3 reads CASSSITGFSGANVLTF. In nucleotides, the CDR3 is TGTGCCAGCAGCTCTATAACAGGTTTCTCTGGGGCCAACGTCCTGACTTTC.

The V call is TRBV6-6, the J call TRBJ2-3; unclear D gene. From germline, CDR1 is MNHNY and CDR2 SVGAGI (reference sequence). The CDR3 is 10 amino acids. With 7 bases removed from V and 9 bases from J, the gap between germline ends came to 8 bases. As DNA, the CDR3 is TGTGCCAGCATGGGTGTAACGCAGTATTTT. Translating gives CASMGVTQYF.

V and J are TRBV30 and TRBJ2-5; D might be TRBD2 (7 bases). The CDR3 contains 17 residues. With 4 bases removed from V and 3 bases from J, the gap between germline ends came to 24 bases. The germline V gene has CDR1 GTSNPN and CDR2 SVGIG (reference sequence). CDR3: CAWIGRRGQGDKETQYF. The DNA for the CDR3 is TGTGCCTGGATTGGTCGGCGGGGGCAGGGAGATAAAGAGACCCAGTACTTC.

This clonotype came up a few times. This chain uses TRBV28 with TRBJ2-4; D uncertain. Trimming took off 6 bases at V and 5 bases at J, with 5 bases between the two ends. This CDR3 region has 11 residues. Germline assignment: CDR1 MDHEN and CDR2 SYDVKM. CDR3: CASSLENIQYF. CDR3 sequence (DNA): TGTGCCAGCAGCCTCGAAAACATTCAGTACTTC.

This clonotype was seen a few times. V usage is TRBV20-1 and J usage is TRBJ1-2, with D perhaps matching TRBD1 (6 bases). V lost 3 bases to trimming and J lost 6 bases, with 8 bases between them. Per the germline V gene, CDR1 is DFQATT and CDR2 is SNEGSKA (reference sequence). This CDR3 spans 11 amino acids. The CDR3 region is CSARGGHGYTF. The CDR3 DNA sequence: TGCAGTGCTAGGGGGGGGCATGGCTACACCTTC.

The V and J genes are TRBV21-1 and TRBJ2-1; no check of the table's D call, TRBD2, against the DNA was made. TRBV21-1 corresponds to a pseudogene. This CDR3 spans 18 amino acids. CDR3: CASSARGAIAGGSNEQFF. The CDR3 nucleotides read TGTGCCAGCAGCGCCCGGGGGGCTATAGCGGGAGGAAGTAATGAGCAGTTCTTC.

Many counts were recorded for this clonotype. The rearrangement joins TRBV20-1 to TRBJ1-5; D remains unclear. Trimming left V 0 bases short and J 7 bases short, with 7 bases between. In germline, CDR1 is DFQATT, CDR2 SNEGSKA (reference sequence). CDR3 length: 12 residues. The CDR3 spells CSAREGRQPQHF. DNA for the CDR3: TGCAGTGCTAGAGAAGGAAGGCAGCCCCAGCATTTT.

This clonotype has ten or more counts. The CDR3 loop is CASSLSDYEQYF. CDR3 DNA sequence: TGTGCCAGCAGTTTGTCCGATTACGAGCAGTACTTC. The chain has TRBV28 and TRBJ2-7; D is undetermined. V was trimmed by 3 bases and J by 4 bases, leaving 7 bases between them. Germline V gene sequence: CDR1 MDHEN, CDR2 SYDVKM. This CDR3 comprises 12 residues.

This clonotype was counted only a few times. This chain connects TRBV3-1 to TRBJ1-1; the match to TRBD1 covers 9 bases. V was pared by 8 bases and J by 1 base, with 5 bases of the junction left unmatched. This CDR3 comprises 14 residues. Germline CDR1 reads LGHDT; CDR2 reads YNNKEL (reference sequence). The CDR3 sequence: CASRTGATNTEAFF. In nucleotides, the CDR3 is TGTGCCAGCCGGACAGGGGCTACGAACACTGAAGCTTTCTTT.

This clonotype was observed a few times. CDR3 sequence reads: CASRGSGSSYNEQFF. Here the CDR3 DNA reads TGTGCCAGCAGGGGTAGCGGGAGCTCCTACAATGAGCAGTTCTTC. The chain carries TRBV2 and TRBJ2-1; 9 positions agree with TRBD2. V gave up 6 bases and J gave up 0 bases; unmatched junction bases: 3. The CDR3 is 15 residues long. Germline CDR1 reads SNHLY; CDR2 reads FYNNEI.

The chain has TRBV7-9 and TRBJ1-1; D is ambiguous. V gave up 2 bases and J gave up 1 base, with 11 bases separating them. The germline V gene encodes CDR1 SEHNR and CDR2 FQNEAQ (reference sequence). CDR3 length: 15 amino acids. CDR3 nucleotide sequence: TGTGCCAGCAGCTTACTGCCAGGAGAGAACACTGAAGCTTTCTTT. It is translated as CASSLLPGENTEAFF.

The V gene is TRBV28, the J gene TRBJ1-6; 8 positions match TRBD1. V shed 6 bases, J shed 7 bases, and the junction held 11 bases outside the gene matches. Germline V CDR1 and CDR2: MDHEN, SYDVKM. The CDR3 runs to 16 residues. The CDR3 DNA sequence: TGTGCCAGCAGGGGTTTCGGACAGGGACTGAATTCACCCCTCCACTTT. Translating it yields CASRGFGQGLNSPLHF. Filled out from reference TRBV28 and TRBJ1-6, the complete variable domain reads DVKVTQSSRYLVKRTGEKVFLECVQDMDHENMFWYRQDPGLGLRLIYFSYDVKMKEKGDIPEGYSVSREKKERFSLILESASTNQTSMYLCASRGFGQGLNSPLHFGNGTRLTVT.

This clonotype showed up just a few times. The genes are TRBV20-1 and TRBJ2-6; D gene uncertain. CDR3 length: 14 residues. The V end was cut by 4 bases, the J end by 0 bases, with 7 bases between. The V gene's germline CDR1 is DFQATT and CDR2 SNEGSKA (reference sequence). The chain's CDR3 is CSAMGPSGANVLTF. The CDR3 region has the DNA TGCAGTGCTATGGGCCCCTCTGGGGCCAACGTCCTGACTTTC.